These T cell receptor beta chains were read from a single sample in a study of human T cells and chemical hapten exposure. From the RACE reads, TCRdb called clonotypes with MiXCR, one entry per CDR3 protein. Of under 450,000 distinct CDR3 sequences listed, 4% to 5.5% are singletons. The specimen was whole blood, collected in connection with sensitization to the hapten diphenylcyclopropenone (DPC). These receptors originate from a woman in her forties or fifties with alopecia areata. Some clones in this sample may be carry-over from other donors' samples. Both conserved end residues are part of each CDR3. The D gene is left open where the match is weak. The listing skips clone size in some rows; elsewhere it reads once, few, many or a size class.

clone size: few; J gene: TRBJ2-3; V gene: TRBV12-3/TRBV12-4; D gene: NA; CDR3 protein: CASSLQARTDTQYF; CDR3 DNA: TGTGCCAGCAGTCTACAAGCGAGAACAGATACGCAGTATTTT
clone size: NA; J gene: TRBJ2-3; V gene: TRBV2; D gene: TRBD1; CDR3 protein: CASRWTGNTDTQYF; CDR3 DNA: TGTGCCAGCAGATGGACAGGGAACACAGATACGCAGTATTTT
clone size: many; J gene: TRBJ2-1; V gene: TRBV5-1; D gene: NA; CDR3 protein: CASSSALGVNEQFF; CDR3 DNA: TGCGCCAGCAGCTCGGCCCTAGGGGTCAATGAGCAGTTCTTC
clone size: many; J gene: TRBJ2-7; V gene: TRBV27; D gene: NA; CDR3 protein: CASSLGPLYEQYF; CDR3 DNA: TGTGCCAGCAGCCTGGGACCCCTCTACGAGCAGTACTTC
clone size: many; J gene: TRBJ1-5; V gene: TRBV18; D gene: TRBD1; CDR3 protein: CASSLGTVKNQPQHF; CDR3 DNA: TGTGCCAGCTCACTAGGGACAGTTAAAAATCAGCCCCAGCATTTT
clone size: many; J gene: TRBJ2-1; V gene: TRBV7-9; D gene: NA; CDR3 protein: CASSAYLDEQFF; CDR3 DNA: TGTGCCAGCAGCGCCTACCTGGATGAGCAGTTCTTC
clone size: many; J gene: TRBJ2-1; V gene: TRBV3-1; D gene: NA; CDR3 protein: CASSQGGREQFF; CDR3 DNA: TGTGCCAGCAGCCAAGGGGGCCGTGAGCAGTTCTTC
clone size: many; J gene: TRBJ1-5; V gene: TRBV10-3; D gene: NA; CDR3 protein: CAIRLNSNQPQHF; CDR3 DNA: TGTGCCATCAGACTTAATAGCAATCAGCCCCAGCATTTT
clone size: many; J gene: TRBJ2-1; V gene: TRBV7-9; D gene: TRBD1; CDR3 protein: CASSLGLQGAFDEQFF; CDR3 DNA: TGTGCCAGCAGCTTAGGGCTACAGGGGGCGTTCGATGAGCAGTTCTTC
clone size: few; J gene: TRBJ2-7; V gene: TRBV11-2; D gene: NA; CDR3 protein: CASSGGQGSHEQYF; CDR3 DNA: TGTGCCAGCTCGGGAGGACAGGGATCCCACGAGCAGTACTTC
clone size: few; J gene: TRBJ2-5; V gene: TRBV7-3; D gene: NA; CDR3 protein: CASSPSSGSGETQYF; CDR3 DNA: TGTGCCAGCAGCCCCTCCTCAGGGTCGGGAGAGACCCAGTACTTC
clone size: many; J gene: TRBJ1-3; V gene: TRBV29-1; D gene: NA; CDR3 protein: CSVAGTESSGNTIYF; CDR3 DNA: TGCAGCGTGGCCGGGACGGAGAGCTCTGGAAACACCATATATTTT
clone size: many; J gene: TRBJ2-3; V gene: TRBV29-1; D gene: TRBD2; CDR3 protein: CSVEDWGLAPDTQYF; CDR3 DNA: TGCAGCGTTGAAGATTGGGGACTAGCTCCAGATACGCAGTATTTT
clone size: few; J gene: TRBJ2-1; V gene: TRBV29-1; D gene: NA; CDR3 protein: CSVLLRGQNNEQFF; CDR3 DNA: TGCAGCGTCCTACTACGCGGCCAGAACAATGAGCAGTTCTTC
clone size: NA; J gene: TRBJ1-5; V gene: TRBV3-1; D gene: NA; CDR3 protein: CASSQSRNVLAQHF; CDR3 DNA: TGTGCCAGCAGCCAATCCAGGAACGTACTAGCCCAGCATTTT
clone size: many; J gene: TRBJ2-1; V gene: TRBV3-1; D gene: NA; CDR3 protein: CASVQAGEQFF; CDR3 DNA: TGTGCCAGCGTTCAGGCCGGGGAGCAGTTCTTC
clone size: few; J gene: TRBJ2-7; V gene: TRBV28; D gene: TRBD1; CDR3 protein: CASSPLGQESFPYEQYF; CDR3 DNA: TGTGCCAGCAGTCCTCTCGGACAGGAAAGTTTCCCCTACGAGCAGTACTTC
clone size: NA; J gene: TRBJ2-1; V gene: TRBV5-6; D gene: TRBD2; CDR3 protein: CASSSTRLAGNYNEQFF; CDR3 DNA: TGTGCCAGCAGCTCAACCCGACTAGCGGGAAACTACAATGAGCAGTTCTTC
clone size: few; J gene: TRBJ1-5; V gene: TRBV20-1; D gene: NA; CDR3 protein: CSARDIGVTENQPQHF; CDR3 DNA: TGCAGTGCTAGAGATATCGGCGTTACCGAGAATCAGCCCCAGCATTTT
clone size: many; J gene: TRBJ2-5; V gene: TRBV14; D gene: NA; CDR3 protein: CASSQFLRDGETQYF; CDR3 DNA: TGTGCCAGCAGCCAATTTCTCCGGGACGGGGAGACCCAGTACTTC
clone size: few; J gene: TRBJ2-2; V gene: TRBV29-1; D gene: NA; CDR3 protein: CSVNPDTGELFF; CDR3 DNA: TGCAGCGTTAACCCCGACACCGGGGAGCTGTTTTTT
clone size: few; J gene: TRBJ2-1; V gene: TRBV4-1; D gene: NA; CDR3 protein: CASSPSPDVGGEQFF; CDR3 DNA: TGCGCCAGCAGCCCGTCGCCAGACGTAGGGGGTGAGCAGTTCTTC
clone size: many; J gene: TRBJ1-2; V gene: TRBV5-6; D gene: TRBD1; CDR3 protein: CASSLQDRGYYGYTF; CDR3 DNA: TGTGCCAGCAGCTTACAGGACAGGGGTTACTATGGCTACACCTTC